Presented here are 2 T cell receptor beta chains from one specimen sequenced in a study of T cells after yellow fever vaccination (dated by TCRdb to between 2018 and 2021). The label giving this sample's treatment or condition can be read as: live attenuated yellow fever vaccine strain. The method behind the library was 5' RACE. Sequencer: Illumina HiSeq 2500. TCRdb reworked the public reads: Q25 trimming with fastp, MiXCR clone assembly, productive beta chains retained. Identical CDR3 proteins give one entry, which carries the most common genes and DNA. The sample records some 500,000 distinct CDR3 sequences, less than 15% of which are singletons. The ten most abundant clones make up about 14% of the sample. Sequenced here: PBMCs, sampled on the day of the yellow fever booster vaccination. The receptor source for this set is a man between 25 and 39 years old who received the YFV17D yellow fever vaccine.

This clonotype appeared a few times. J is TRBJ1-6 and V is TRBV7-2; 7 bases map to TRBD1. Germline CDR1 SGHTA, CDR2 FQGNSA. The CDR3 has 16 amino acids. V lost 5 bases, J lost 6 bases, and 10 bases stayed unmatched. CDR3 protein: CASSPGQPGANSPLHF. CDR3 nucleotides: TGTGCCAGCAGCCCGGGACAGCCAGGGGCTAATTCACCCCTCCACTTT.

Concerning this clonotype: At one of its ends the junction is not consistent with the germline gene, which may arise from a read error. J is TRBJ2-4 and V is TRBV5-1; 7 positions agree with TRBD1. CDR1 is SGHRS and CDR2 is YFSETQ in the germline V gene. This CDR3 contains 13 residues. The CDR3 is CASSPRQGDILYF. Written as DNA, the CDR3 is TGCGCCAGCAGCCCCAGACAGGGTGACATTCTGTACTTC.